These 26 T cell receptor beta chains were sequenced from one sample in a study of breast tumors, draining lymph nodes, adjacent tissues. One entry per CDR3 protein results from TCRdb running MiXCR on the multiplex PCR reads. Of about 63,000 distinct CDR3 sequences in the sample, around 52% were seen once. The sample comprised breast tumor tissue. Every receptor here comes from a female donor with breast cancer. Some clones in this sample may be carry-over from other donors' samples.

CDR3 sequence: CSVDPYQTSGRMAEQFF. The CDR3 DNA reads TGCAGCGTTGACCCTTACCAGACTAGCGGGAGGATGGCTGAGCAGTTCTTC. The chain carries TRBV29-1 and TRBJ2-1, with 13 positions matching TRBD2. This CDR3 has 17 amino acids. J lost 9 bases, V lost 3 bases, and 14 bases had no gene match. Germline CDR1 and CDR2: SQVTM and ANQGSEA.

This chain connects TRBV10-3 to TRBJ2-7, with TRBD1 matching over 9 bases. The CDR3 contains 15 residues. The germline gives CDR1 ENHRY, CDR2 SYGVKD. J gave up 6 bases and V 0 bases, and 6 bases lay outside the gene matches. For the CDR3, the DNA is TGTGCCATCAGTGAGTCGGACAGGGGAGGATCCGAGCAGTACTTC. Its translation: CAISESDRGGSEQYF.

In its sample, this clonotype was seen once. The gene calls are TRBV6-1 and TRBJ2-1; 8 positions agree with TRBD1. The CDR3 extends over 13 amino acids. The trim removed 1 base at V and 7 bases at J, leaving 0 bases unmatched. The germline V gene has CDR1 MNHNS and CDR2 SASEGT. The CDR3 nucleotides read TGTGCCAGCAGTGAAGGGACAGGGAATGAGCAGTTCTTC. This sequence encodes CASSEGTGNEQFF.

At least ten counts were recorded for this clonotype. This chain joins TRBV5-1 and TRBJ1-4; D unclear. CDR3 length: 17 amino acids. Germline CDR1 SGHRS, CDR2 YFSETQ. With 6 bases removed from V and 1 base from J, the gap between germline ends came to 19 bases. This chain's CDR3 is CASTFGPGGVTNEKLFF. The CDR3 nucleotides read TGCGCCAGCACCTTTGGTCCGGGCGGAGTAACTAATGAAAAACTGTTTTTT. Based on the CDR3 plus reference TRBV5-1 and TRBJ1-4, the full variable domain is KAGVTQTPRYLIKTRGQQVTLSCSPISGHRSVSWYQQTPGQGLQFLFEYFSETQRNKGNFPGRFSGRQFSNSRSEMNVSTLELGDSALYLCASTFGPGGVTNEKLFFGSGTQLSVL.

The rearrangement links TRBV15 to TRBJ2-2; a possible D gene is TRBD2 (6 bases). The V gene lost 5 bases and the J gene lost 9 bases, with 13 bases spanning the gap. CDR1 is LNHNV and CDR2 is YYDKDF in the germline V gene (reference sequence). This CDR3 comprises 13 residues. In DNA form, the CDR3 reads TGTGCCACCAGCCGGAGGGGTGGCCGGGAGCTGTTTTTT. Translation: CATSRRGGRELFF.

This clonotype was detected only a few times. The chain uses TRBV29-1 and TRBJ1-3; D not certain. The CDR3 covers 12 residues. In germline, CDR1 is SQVTM, CDR2 ANQGSEA. V was trimmed by 4 bases and J by 3 bases, leaving 7 bases between them. The CDR3 loop is CSVGGYGNTIYF. The CDR3 nucleotides read TGCAGCGTTGGAGGGTATGGAAACACCATATATTTT.

This CDR3 reads CASNPTGLNEKLFF. CDR3 nucleotides: TGTGCCAGCAACCCGACAGGGCTTAATGAAAAACTGTTTTTT. The chain is built from TRBV6-2 or TRBV6-3 and TRBJ1-4; TRBD1 matches at 7 bases. V lost 7 bases, J lost 4 bases, and 6 bases stayed unmatched. Looked up from germline, CDR1 is MNHEY and CDR2 is SVGEGT. The CDR3 has 14 residues.

This clonotype was detected many times. The V gene is TRBV3-2, the J gene TRBJ1-6; TRBD1 is taken as the D call from the table, unchecked against the DNA. TRBV3-2 is a documented pseudogene. The CDR3 covers 14 residues. The CDR3, as DNA: TGTGCCAGCAGCTCGGCAGGGGTAGGTTCACCCCTCCACTTT. Translated, it gives CASSSAGVGSPLHF.

V and J are TRBV19 and TRBJ2-2, with D possibly being TRBD1 or TRBD2 (6 bases each). Germline V gene sequence: CDR1 LNHDA, CDR2 SQIVND (reference sequence). V gave up 10 bases and J gave up 4 bases, with 19 bases separating them. This CDR3 has 15 amino acids. The CDR3 reads CAISRGRRGTGELFF. Written as DNA, the CDR3 is TGTGCCATCAGCAGGGGCAGGCGGGGCACCGGGGAGCTGTTTTTT.

V is TRBV12-3 or TRBV12-4 and J is TRBJ2-1; TRBD2 might be the D (5 bases). The V gene lost 4 bases and the J gene lost 0 bases, with 13 bases spanning the gap. The CDR3 contains 16 residues. Written as DNA, the CDR3 is TGTGCCAGCAGTTATTTTAGCGATAGCTCCTACAATGAGCAGTTCTTC. Amino acids: CASSYFSDSSYNEQFF.

The sample holds one count of this clonotype. This chain connects TRBV14 to TRBJ2-1; no reliable D call. This CDR3 region has 15 residues. Germline assignment: CDR1 SGHDN and CDR2 FVKESK. The V end lost 2 bases, the J end lost 7 bases, and 15 bases lay between the germline ends. CDR3 amino acids: CASSQRVRARNEQFF. The CDR3, as DNA: TGTGCCAGCAGCCAACGTGTAAGGGCGAGGAATGAGCAGTTCTTC.

This clonotype was recorded once. The CDR3, as DNA: TGTGCCAGCAGTCCCAACAGGGTCCACAATGAGCAGTTCTTC. Translated: CASSPNRVHNEQFF. The chain combines TRBV12-3 or TRBV12-4 with TRBJ2-1, with D perhaps matching TRBD1 (6 bases). Deletions cut 5 bases from V and 5 bases from J, with 13 bases between. The CDR3 contains 14 residues.

A note on this clonotype: It is unclear where the CDR3 begins or ends on the DNA, so no DNA is shown, and the CDR3 is as TCRdb lists it. The chain employs TRBV7-9 and TRBJ1-5; the D segment call TRBD1 is taken from the table without a DNA check. The length of the CDR3 is 22 amino acids, counting both ends. Per germline, CDR1 SEHNR and CDR2 FQNEAQ (reference sequence). The CDR3 spells CASSVGGPINLRAVLRAGHQHF.

This clonotype was counted ten times or more. At one boundary the junction diverges from the germline segment, which might be a read error. The rearrangement uses TRBV29-1 and TRBJ2-2; 8 bases are a match to TRBD1. The germline CDR1 and CDR2 sequences are SQVTM and ANQGSEA. This CDR3 has 14 amino acids. CDR3 coding DNA: TGCAGCGTTAAAGAGACAGGGGTAACCGGGGAGCTGTTTTTT. It encodes CSVKETGVTGELFF.

V and J are TRBV12-3 or TRBV12-4 and TRBJ1-3; D may be TRBD1 (5 bases). V shed 2 bases and J shed 2 bases, with 7 bases lying between them. CDR3 size: 14 residues. CDR3 loop: CASSLLGAGNTIYF. The CDR3 DNA is TGTGCCAGCAGTTTATTAGGGGCTGGAAACACCATATATTTT.

The rearrangement uses TRBV5-1 and TRBJ2-7; no clear D. V was clipped by 0 bases and J by 4 bases, with 8 bases between them. The CDR3 totals 13 residues. Germline V gene sequence: CDR1 SGHRS, CDR2 YFSETQ. The CDR3 nucleotides read TGCGCCAGCAGCTTGGGGAAAGAGTACGAGCAGTACTTC. This codes for CASSLGKEYEQYF.

The CDR3 DNA is TGTGCCAGCAGCCAAGAGCCAGGAACTAATGAAAAACTGTTTTTT. Protein sequence: CASSQEPGTNEKLFF. V usage is TRBV4-2 and J usage is TRBJ1-4; no reliable D call. The CDR3 covers 15 residues. V was shortened by 0 bases and J by 1 base, with 6 bases between the two germline ends. Germline lookup yields CDR1 LGHNA and CDR2 YNFKEQ.

The table lists this clonotype with many counts. The chain is built from TRBV6-5 and TRBJ2-2; TRBD1 is a possible D gene (6 bases). The CDR3 loop spans 14 amino acids. Trimming took off 0 bases at V and 7 bases at J, with 9 bases between the two ends. CDR1 is MNHEY, CDR2 SVGAGI, per germline. This chain's CDR3 is CASSYSGAVGELFF. Here the CDR3 DNA reads TGTGCCAGCAGTTACTCGGGGGCAGTCGGGGAGCTGTTTTTT.

This clonotype was seen at least ten times. V is TRBV6-5 and J is TRBJ1-6, with 10 bases aligning to TRBD1. CDR1 and CDR2 from the germline V gene are MNHEY and SVGAGI. The J segment lost 10 bases and the V segment lost 6 bases, leaving 9 bases of the junction unmatched. The CDR3 sequence is 15 residues long. This chain's CDR3 is CASSFFGTGESPLHF. CDR3 DNA: TGTGCCAGCAGCTTCTTCGGGACAGGGGAATCACCCCTCCACTTT.

Turning to this clonotype: One junction end disagrees with the germline gene, perhaps due to a read error. The chain recombines TRBV2 with TRBJ1-4; 9 bases line up with TRBD1. There are 16 residues in the CDR3. Germline assignment: CDR1 SNHLY and CDR2 FYNNEI. The CDR3 reads CASREGQGSPNEKLFF. The CDR3, as DNA: TGTGCCAGCAGAGAAGGACAGGGGTCACCAAATGAAAAACTGTTTTTT.

This clonotype was recorded many times. The chain is built from TRBV5-8 and TRBJ1-5, with D possibly matching TRBD1 (6 bases). CDR3 size: 13 residues. Germline V lookup: CDR1 SGHTS, CDR2 YDEGEE. The V gene lost 2 bases and the J gene lost 4 bases, with 7 bases spanning the gap. CDR3 amino acids: CASSFDRNQPQHF. The CDR3 region has the DNA TGTGCCAGCAGCTTTGACAGGAATCAGCCCCAGCATTTT.

J is TRBJ1-4 and V is TRBV20-1, with TRBD1 matching over 7 bases. This CDR3 region has 15 residues. The V and J ends lost 3 bases and 3 bases, in that order; junction bases with no gene match: 7. Germline values: CDR1 DFQATT, CDR2 SNEGSKA (reference sequence). CDR3 nucleotide sequence: TGCAGTGCTAGCCAGGACAGGCGCTCTAATGAAAAACTGTTTTTT. Its translation is CSASQDRRSNEKLFF.

This clonotype showed up just a few times. V usage is TRBV5-5 and J usage is TRBJ1-6, with TRBD1 as a possible D gene (6 bases). The germline V gene has CDR1 SGHKS and CDR2 YYEKEE (reference sequence). The CDR3 runs to 14 residues. Trimming removed 3 bases from V and 8 bases from J, with 12 bases in between. The chain's CDR3 is CASSSGTFDSPLHF. CDR3 DNA: TGTGCCAGCAGCTCCGGGACATTCGATTCACCCCTCCACTTT.

This clonotype has just a few counts. Given a much more abundant clone one base away, this may be a read error. The CDR3 does not end in the conserved phenylalanine or tryptophan, so this is likely a read error. The V gene is TRBV19, the J gene TRBJ2-1; D is perhaps TRBD1 or TRBD2 (5 bases each). The germline V gene encodes CDR1 LNHDA and CDR2 SQIVND (reference sequence). There are 16 residues in the CDR3. V gave up 0 bases and J gave up 8 bases, with 17 bases separating them. The CDR3 reads CASSIDLAGSNDEQFS. DNA for the CDR3: TGTGCCAGTAGTATAGATCTGGCAGGGAGTAATGATGAGCAGTTCTCC.

The rearrangement links TRBV7-9 to TRBJ2-3; D not certain. The CDR3 runs 14 residues. The V gene's germline CDR1 is SEHNR and CDR2 FQNEAQ (reference sequence). V lost 3 bases to trimming and J lost 4 bases, with 11 bases between them. The CDR3 DNA reads as TGTGCCAGCAGCTTGGCCCAAAGGGCAGATACGCAGTATTTT. Translation: CASSLAQRADTQYF. The full variable domain, completed using reference TRBV7-9 and TRBJ2-3, is DTGVSQNPRHKITKRGQNVTFRCDPISEHNRLYWYRQTLGQGPEFLTYFQNEAQLEKSRLLSDRFSAERPKGSFSTLEIQRTEQGDSAMYLCASSLAQRADTQYFGPGTRLTVL.

Judged by abundance, this clonotype is medium-sized. The rearrangement uses TRBV2 and TRBJ1-2; D ambiguous. The CDR3 totals 12 residues. The V end lost 7 bases, the J end lost 4 bases, and 10 bases lay between the germline ends. Germline V gene data show CDR1 as SNHLY and CDR2 as FYNNEI. The CDR3 DNA is TGTGCCAGCAACCCGTCTTCCTATGGCTACACCTTC. It encodes CASNPSSYGYTF. Together with reference TRBV2 and TRBJ1-2, the CDR3 gives the full variable domain: EPEVTQTPSHQVTQMGQEVILRCVPISNHLYFYWYRQILGQKVEFLVSFYNNEISEKSEIFDDQFSVERPDGSNFTLKIRSTKLEDSAMYFCASNPSSYGYTFGSGTRLTVV.